Following are 20 T cell receptor beta chains from one sample sequenced in a study of shared clonotypes between healthy human individuals. TCRdb keeps only in-frame clones here, not all; method: immunoSEQ multiplex PCR. Among approximately 2.3 million clones listed, 93% were seen once. The specimen was naive CD4+ T cells from PBMCs. Subset here: CD45RA+ positively selected. These receptors were obtained from a young man in good health. Some clones in this sample may be carry-over from other donors' samples.

This chain uses TRBV5-1 with TRBJ1-1, with TRBD1 identical over 9 bases. The J segment lost 2 bases and the V segment lost 4 bases, leaving 6 bases of the junction unmatched. Looked up from germline, CDR1 is SGHRS and CDR2 is YFSETQ. The CDR3 covers 15 residues. The CDR3 nucleotides read TGCGCCAGCAGCACGGACAGGGGAACCAACACTGAAGCTTTCTTT. Translating gives CASSTDRGTNTEAFF.

This chain joins TRBV6-5 and TRBJ2-3, with D uncertain. Trimming removed 3 bases from V and 4 bases from J, with 11 bases in between. Germline values: CDR1 MNHEY, CDR2 SVGAGI. The CDR3 spans 14 residues. The CDR3 DNA is TGTGCCAGCAGTTATAACAGAAGGTCAGATACGCAGTATTTT. Its translation is CASSYNRRSDTQYF.

This chain joins TRBV11-2 and TRBJ1-4; D not certain. The ends were cut back, 1 base at V and 8 bases at J, with 17 bases in the middle. The CDR3 totals 16 residues. Germline CDR1 reads SGHAT; CDR2 reads FQNNGV. Here the CDR3 reads CASSLVHGVVGEKLFF. The CDR3 DNA follows: TGTGCCAGCAGCTTAGTTCATGGGGTTGTAGGGGAAAAACTGTTTTTT.

This clone was seen more than once but under ten times. The CDR3 loop is CSTALSTEAFF. DNA for the CDR3: TGCAGCACCGCGTTAAGCACTGAAGCTTTCTTT. The chain couples TRBV29-1 to TRBJ1-1; no reliable D call. V was cut by 8 bases and J by 4 bases, with 11 bases left in between. Germline V gene data show CDR1 as SQVTM and CDR2 as ANQGSEA. This CDR3 is 11 amino acids long.

The rearrangement joins TRBV28 to TRBJ1-5; 7 bases line up with TRBD1. V was pared by 6 bases and J by 7 bases, with 12 bases of the junction left unmatched. Germline CDR1 MDHEN, CDR2 SYDVKM. The CDR3 has 15 residues. CDR3 loop: CASSPTQGERQPQHF. The CDR3 region has the DNA TGTGCCAGCAGCCCCACCCAGGGGGAGAGGCAGCCCCAGCATTTT. Supplemented by reference TRBV28 and TRBJ1-5, the full variable domain reads DVKVTQSSRYLVKRTGEKVFLECVQDMDHENMFWYRQDPGLGLRLIYFSYDVKMKEKGDIPEGYSVSREKKERFSLILESASTNQTSMYLCASSPTQGERQPQHFGDGTRLSIL.

The rearrangement joins TRBV7-2 to TRBJ2-3; TRBD2 aligns across 12 bases. This CDR3 has 17 residues. Germline-derived CDR1 and CDR2 are SGHTA and FQGNSA. The V gene end was trimmed by 5 bases and the J gene end by 3 bases; junction bases not matched to a gene: 9. The DNA for the CDR3 is TGTGCCAGCAGCCGTACTCGACTAGCGGGAGTTACAGATACGCAGTATTTT. Translation: CASSRTRLAGVTDTQYF. Supplemented by reference TRBV7-2 and TRBJ2-3, the full variable domain reads GAGVSQSPSNKVTEKGKDVELRCDPISGHTALYWYRQSLGQGLEFLIYFQGNSAPDKSGLPSDRFSAERTGGSVSTLTIQRTQQEDSAVYLCASSRTRLAGVTDTQYFGPGTRLTVL.

This rearrangement joins TRBV18 to TRBJ1-4, with 7 bases lining up with TRBD1. V lost 0 bases, J lost 8 bases, and 6 bases stayed unmatched. The V gene's germline CDR1 is KGHSH and CDR2 LQKENI. This CDR3 region has 15 residues. The CDR3: CASSPPTGLGEKLFF. The CDR3 bases are TGTGCCAGCTCACCACCGACAGGGTTGGGAGAAAAACTGTTTTTT.

The V call is TRBV28, the J call TRBJ1-5; no clear D gene. The ends were cut back, 3 bases at V and 1 base at J, with 13 bases in the middle. The CDR3 totals 16 residues. CDR1 and CDR2 (germline): MDHEN, SYDVKM. The CDR3 DNA follows: TGTGCCAGCAGTTTCATGGCATTGCAAAGCAATCAGCCCCAGCATTTT. Its translation: CASSFMALQSNQPQHF.

The chain links TRBV5-4 to TRBJ2-1; D not resolved. CDR3 length: 16 amino acids. Trimming took off 1 base at V and 0 bases at J, with 11 bases between the two ends. The germline gives CDR1 SGHNT, CDR2 YYREEE (reference sequence). CDR3 residues: CASSLSVPSSYNEQFF. The CDR3 coding sequence is TGTGCCAGCAGCTTGTCCGTTCCGAGCTCCTACAATGAGCAGTTCTTC.

The chain combines TRBV27 with TRBJ2-3, with TRBD1 matching over 11 bases. Germline V lookup: CDR1 MNHEY, CDR2 SMNVEV (reference sequence). Unmatched junction bases numbered 3, after V lost 6 bases and J lost 4 bases. This CDR3 region has 14 residues. The CDR3 protein is CASRPGQGADTQYF. The CDR3 DNA follows: TGTGCCAGCAGGCCGGGACAGGGGGCAGATACGCAGTATTTT.

This clone showed up just once. The chain joins TRBV5-4 to TRBJ2-3, with D possibly being TRBD2 (6 bases). The CDR3 runs to 15 residues. Looked up from germline, CDR1 is SGHNT and CDR2 is YYREEE (reference sequence). The ends were cut back, 2 bases at V and 8 bases at J, with 18 bases in the middle. Here the CDR3 DNA reads TGTGCCAGCAGCTTCGGTACTGGAGGGGCGGCTACGCAGTATTTT. It encodes CASSFGTGGAATQYF.

This chain joins TRBV6-5 and TRBJ1-1; D gene ambiguous. The CDR3 has 15 amino acids. V gave up 6 bases and J gave up 1 base, with 15 bases separating them. Germline CDR1 is MNHEY and CDR2 is SVGAGI. The DNA for the CDR3 is TGTGCCAGCAGCCCCCGCCGGGCGACGAACACTGAAGCTTTCTTT. It translates to CASSPRRATNTEAFF.

The V call is TRBV27, the J call TRBJ1-1, with D possibly matching TRBD1 (5 bases). There are 15 residues in the CDR3. V gave up 6 bases and J gave up 6 bases, with 20 bases separating them. Germline CDR1 reads MNHEY; CDR2 reads SMNVEV (reference sequence). The CDR3 region is CASSPLPRGDAEAFF. CDR3 nucleotide sequence: TGTGCCAGCAGCCCCCTACCCCGAGGGGACGCTGAAGCTTTCTTT.

The chain is built from TRBV28 and TRBJ2-1, with D perhaps TRBD1 (5 bases). Trimming stripped 6 bases from V and 0 bases from J, with 18 bases between. The CDR3 loop spans 17 amino acids. CDR1 and CDR2 (germline): MDHEN, SYDVKM. The DNA of the CDR3 is TGTGCCAGCAGCTCCTCAGGGCTTGAGAGCTCCTACAATGAGCAGTTCTTC. Protein product: CASSSSGLESSYNEQFF. Combining the CDR3 with reference TRBV28 and TRBJ2-1 gives the whole variable domain DVKVTQSSRYLVKRTGEKVFLECVQDMDHENMFWYRQDPGLGLRLIYFSYDVKMKEKGDIPEGYSVSREKKERFSLILESASTNQTSMYLCASSSSGLESSYNEQFFGPGTRLTVL.

A word on this clone: Other DNA sequences in the sample encode the same CDR3. The rearrangement joins TRBV18 to TRBJ1-5, with 8 positions matching TRBD1. Per the germline V gene, CDR1 is KGHSH and CDR2 is LQKENI. This CDR3 comprises 15 residues. With 2 bases clipped from V and 3 bases from J, the junction kept 3 bases outside the gene matches. CDR3 DNA sequence: TGTGCCAGCTCACCAGGGCAGGGGGCCAATCAGCCCCAGCATTTT. Its protein is CASSPGQGANQPQHF.

About this clone itself: The sample has other DNA sequences that encode this CDR3 too. This chain uses TRBV28 with TRBJ2-2; 8 bases are a match to TRBD2. The J segment lost 3 bases and the V segment lost 6 bases, leaving 9 bases of the junction unmatched. Germline lookup yields CDR1 MDHEN and CDR2 SYDVKM. This CDR3 has 16 residues. CDR3 sequence (DNA): TGTGCCAGCAGCTTCAGCGGGAGAACGGACACCGGGGAGCTGTTTTTT. It encodes CASSFSGRTDTGELFF.

Of note for this clone: This specimen includes other DNA sequences encoding the same CDR3. This chain joins TRBV4-3 and TRBJ2-3; TRBD1 aligns across 10 bases. The trim removed 3 bases at V and 0 bases at J, leaving 0 bases unmatched. Germline loops: CDR1 LGHNA, CDR2 YSLEER. This CDR3 has 15 amino acids. The CDR3 region has the DNA TGCGCCAGCAGCCAGGGACAGGGGAGCACAGATACGCAGTATTTT. It specifies CASSQGQGSTDTQYF.

This chain connects TRBV2 to TRBJ2-3, with 7 nucleotides matching TRBD1. The CDR3 has 13 residues. Trimming took 7 bases from V and 2 from J; bases not matched to a gene: 3. The germline CDR1 and CDR2 sequences are SNHLY and FYNNEI. The DNA of the CDR3 is TGTGCCAGCAACGAGGGGGCCACAGATACGCAGTATTTT. Its translation: CASNEGATDTQYF. Together with reference TRBV2 and TRBJ2-3, the CDR3 gives the full variable domain: EPEVTQTPSHQVTQMGQEVILRCVPISNHLYFYWYRQILGQKVEFLVSFYNNEISEKSEIFDDQFSVERPDGSNFTLKIRSTKLEDSAMYFCASNEGATDTQYFGPGTRLTVL.

The rearrangement joins TRBV19 to TRBJ1-1; D is ambiguous. This CDR3 has 13 amino acids. Looked up from germline, CDR1 is LNHDA and CDR2 is SQIVND (reference sequence). V lost 7 bases and J 5 bases, leaving 14 bases between the germline ends. The CDR3 here is CASTVVVGTEAFF. In nucleotides, the CDR3 is TGTGCCAGTACCGTCGTTGTGGGGACTGAAGCTTTCTTT. Complete variable domain (other parts from reference TRBV19 and TRBJ1-1): DGGITQSPKYLFRKEGQNVTLSCEQNLNHDAMYWYRQDPGQGLRLIYYSQIVNDFQKGDIAEGYSVSREKKESFPLTVTSAQKNPTAFYLCASTVVVGTEAFFGQGTRLTVV.

A single count supports this clone. The chain combines TRBV4-1 with TRBJ2-5, with D hard to call. Per the germline V gene, CDR1 is MGHRA and CDR2 is YSYEKL. The CDR3 extends over 14 amino acids. V was pared by 1 base and J by 5 bases, with 11 bases between. The CDR3 sequence is CASSQGGLGETQYF. The CDR3 nucleotides read TGCGCCAGCAGCCAAGGAGGCCTGGGGGAGACCCAGTACTTC.